This entry lists 14 T cell receptor beta chains sequenced from one sample in a study of control samples from healthy donors and cancer patients. Some clones are missing from TCRdb's copy, which holds only in-frame ones; the method was immunoSEQ multiplex PCR. This repertoire shows about 130,000 clones, about nine tenths found once; its top ten account for roughly 1.9%. The specimen sequenced was blood. The receptors originated from a woman aged 50 to 60 in good health.

CDR3 loop: CASSPRGQITDTQYF. In DNA form, the CDR3 reads TGCGCCAGCAGCCCGAGGGGACAGATAACCGATACGCAGTATTTT. The J gene is TRBJ2-3, the V gene TRBV4-1, with 7 bases lining up with TRBD1. The V segment lost 4 bases and the J segment 6 bases; nucleotides outside the gene matches: 10. CDR3 length: 15 residues. Germline CDR1 and CDR2: MGHRA and YSYEKL.

V gene TRBV30 combines with J gene TRBJ2-3; the D is unclear. The ends were cut back, 5 bases at V and 0 bases at J, with 12 bases in the middle. CDR3 length: 14 amino acids. CDR1 GTSNPN and CDR2 SVGIG come from the germline V gene (reference sequence). The CDR3 loop is CAWVRFPSTDTQYF. In DNA form, the CDR3 reads TGTGCCTGGGTCCGGTTCCCTAGCACAGATACGCAGTATTTT.

The chain has TRBV2 and TRBJ2-7, with TRBD1 identical over 10 bases. Trimming took 7 bases from V and 6 from J; bases not matched to a gene: 9. The germline V gene encodes CDR1 SNHLY and CDR2 FYNNEI. The CDR3 has 14 amino acids. The CDR3: CASTHRDRGGEQYF. DNA of the CDR3: TGTGCCAGCACCCACCGGGACAGGGGAGGCGAGCAGTACTTC.

The chain carries TRBV10-2 and TRBJ1-2; the D is unclear. V gave up 3 bases and J gave up 0 bases, with 14 bases separating them. The germline CDR1 and CDR2 sequences are WSHSY and SAAADI. CDR3 size: 16 residues. CDR3 bases: TGCGCCAGCAGTGATAGACCTACAACCACTAACTATGGCTACACCTTC. It is translated as CASSDRPTTTNYGYTF.

The chain has TRBV19 and TRBJ1-5; TRBD1 is a possible D gene (5 bases). V lost 5 bases and J 8 bases, leaving 13 bases between the germline ends. In germline, CDR1 is LNHDA, CDR2 SQIVND (reference sequence). The CDR3 loop spans 13 amino acids. The DNA for the CDR3 is TGTGCCAGTAGTGGGACCGATAGGGAGCCCCAGCATTTT. Protein sequence: CASSGTDREPQHF.

The genes are TRBV29-1 and TRBJ2-1, with TRBD2 matching over 8 bases. The CDR3 sequence is 13 residues long. The J segment lost 2 bases and the V segment lost 3 bases, leaving 0 bases of the junction unmatched. Germline CDR1 SQVTM, CDR2 ANQGSEA. The CDR3 region has the DNA TGCAGCGTTGAGGGACTAGCCTACAATGAGCAGTTCTTC. It codes for CSVEGLAYNEQFF.

This rearrangement joins TRBV5-6 to TRBJ2-1, with 9 bases matching TRBD2. Germline V lookup: CDR1 SGHDT, CDR2 YYEEEE. The CDR3 runs 18 residues. Unmatched junction bases numbered 10, after V lost 1 base and J lost 2 bases. Written as DNA, the CDR3 is TGTGCCAGCAGCTTGCGATCTAGCGGGATACTTGCCTACAATGAGCAGTTCTTC. This sequence encodes CASSLRSSGILAYNEQFF.

This chain connects TRBV23-1 to TRBJ2-6; D is perhaps TRBD1 (6 bases). TRBV23-1 is an open reading frame, and its role is uncertain. The germline V and J ends were trimmed by 9 bases and 0 bases, with 15 bases remaining between them. The CDR3 has 16 residues. CDR3 nucleotide sequence: TGCGCCAGGAAGGACAGTAACTACTCTGGGGCCAACGTCCTGACTTTC. Translating it yields CARKDSNYSGANVLTF.

This CDR3 reads CASSVTDVEAFF. The CDR3, as DNA: TGTGCCAGCAGCGTCACGGACGTCGAAGCTTTCTTT. The chain recombines TRBV9 with TRBJ1-1; no firm D call. V was shortened by 2 bases and J by 8 bases, with 10 bases between the two germline ends. Germline V CDR1 and CDR2: SGDLS, YYNGEE. The CDR3 sequence is 12 residues long.

J is TRBJ2-3 and V is TRBV30; possibly TRBD2 for D (7 bases). The CDR3 consists of 15 residues. V was cut by 0 bases and J by 1 base, with 11 bases left in between. Germline V lookup: CDR1 GTSNPN, CDR2 SVGIG (reference sequence). The chain's CDR3 is CAWSVGRGGTDTQYF. CDR3 nucleotide sequence: TGTGCCTGGAGTGTGGGGAGGGGGGGCACAGATACGCAGTATTTT.

J is TRBJ1-5 and V is TRBV12-3 or TRBV12-4, with D hard to call. The ends were cut back, 3 bases at V and 7 bases at J, with 4 bases in the middle. CDR3 length: 11 amino acids. In DNA, the CDR3 is TGTGCCAGCAGTTTTAGCCAGCCCCAGCATTTT. Its protein product is CASSFSQPQHF.

The gene calls are TRBV14 and TRBJ1-6; D is ambiguous. V dropped 0 bases and J dropped 7 bases, with 10 bases sitting between them. There are 15 residues in the CDR3. The germline gives CDR1 SGHDN, CDR2 FVKESK. DNA for the CDR3: TGTGCCAGCAGCCAAGAAAGTATCCGGAATTCACCCCTCCACTTT. This gives the protein CASSQESIRNSPLHF.

The genes are TRBV10-3 and TRBJ2-1; tentative D call: TRBD1 (6 bases). The CDR3 has 14 amino acids. V was pared by 4 bases and J by 4 bases, with 11 bases between. Looked up from germline, CDR1 is ENHRY and CDR2 is SYGVKD. CDR3 region: CAISGEQGYNEQFF. The CDR3 DNA reads as TGTGCCATCAGTGGGGAACAGGGATACAATGAGCAGTTCTTC.

The chain joins TRBV29-1 to TRBJ1-2; weak D call: TRBD1 (6 bases). This CDR3 has 15 amino acids. Trimming pared 3 bases from V and 1 base from J, leaving 15 bases between. Germline CDR1 reads SQVTM; CDR2 reads ANQGSEA. The DNA of the CDR3 is TGCAGCGTTGATATTACAGGGAGGGGTAACTATGGCTACACCTTC. Its protein is CSVDITGRGNYGYTF. The entire variable domain, with the rest obtained from reference TRBV29-1 and TRBJ1-2, is as follows: SAVISQKPSRDICQRGTSLTIQCQVDSQVTMMFWYRQQPGQSLTLIATANQGSEATYESGFVIDKFPISRPNLTFSTLTVSNMSPEDSSIYLCSVDITGRGNYGYTFGSGTRLTVV.